Following are 29 T cell receptor beta chains from one sample sequenced in a study of T cells in Graves' hyperthyroidism and ophthalmopathy. Researchers took RNA transcripts and amplified the TCR beta CDR3 regions from them. The primer set for the first-round RT-PCR of the TCR CDR3 was HTBI. TCRdb itself ran the multiplex PCR reads through MiXCR, one entry per CDR3 protein. The sample lists 200,000 to 250,000 distinct CDR3 sequences, roughly 17% occurring once. Sequencing was carried out using blood. All receptors derive from a woman younger than 35 with Graves' ophthalmopathy.

This clonotype was seen at least ten times. The chain couples TRBV6-1 to TRBJ1-2; D remains unclear. Germline V gene data show CDR1 as MNHNS and CDR2 as SASEGT. Trimming cost V 0 bases and J 0 bases, with 8 bases left between them. The length of the CDR3 is 15 residues. CDR3 region: CASSEAGKANYGYTF. The CDR3 region has the DNA TGTGCCAGCAGTGAAGCAGGGAAAGCTAACTATGGCTACACCTTC.

This clonotype was counted at least ten times. The chain is built from TRBV4-2 and TRBJ2-1; 14 nucleotides line up with TRBD2. Germline values: CDR1 LGHNA, CDR2 YNFKEQ. This CDR3 region has 17 residues. Trimming took 0 bases from V and 10 from J; bases not matched to a gene: 8. The CDR3 here is CASSQDKSGLAGGEQFF. CDR3 in DNA: TGTGCCAGCAGCCAAGATAAAAGCGGACTAGCGGGGGGCGAGCAGTTCTTC.

At least ten counts were recorded for this clonotype. The chain couples TRBV7-9 to TRBJ1-2; 12 bases line up with TRBD1. CDR1 SEHNR and CDR2 FQNEAQ come from the germline V gene (reference sequence). This CDR3 spans 16 amino acids. With 5 bases clipped from V and 5 bases from J, the junction kept 9 bases outside the gene matches. CDR3 amino acids: CASSPGDRGRDYGYTF. The CDR3 DNA sequence: TGTGCCAGCAGCCCGGGGGACAGGGGGCGCGATTATGGCTACACCTTC.

This clonotype was seen many times. The genes are TRBV3-1 and TRBJ1-1; D uncertain. Germline-derived CDR1 and CDR2 are LGHDT and YNNKEL (reference sequence). There are 15 residues in the CDR3. V shed 1 base and J shed 1 base, with 10 bases lying between them. CDR3 sequence: CASSQATGPNTEAFF. DNA of the CDR3: TGTGCCAGCAGCCAAGCCACCGGCCCGAACACTGAAGCTTTCTTT.

This clonotype was detected many times. V gene TRBV5-5 combines with J gene TRBJ2-5; unclear D gene. Trimming shortened V by 0 bases and J by 2 bases, and 11 bases separated the two germline ends. Germline CDR1 SGHKS, CDR2 YYEKEE (reference sequence). This CDR3 is 15 amino acids long. The CDR3 DNA follows: TGTGCCAGCAGCTTGGAGTGGGGTACACAAGAGACCCAGTACTTC. Protein: CASSLEWGTQETQYF.

This clonotype was seen repeatedly, ten times or more. The CDR3 here is CACRRGAEGYTF. The CDR3 DNA sequence: TGTGCCTGCAGACGGGGAGCAGAAGGCTACACCTTC. The genes are TRBV30 and TRBJ1-2; D is unresolved. CDR3 size: 12 residues. Germline V lookup: CDR1 GTSNPN, CDR2 SVGIG (reference sequence). V was cut by 6 bases and J by 8 bases, with 16 bases left in between.

This clonotype was seen only a few times. The rearrangement uses TRBV4-2 and TRBJ2-1; 9 positions match TRBD2. V was clipped by 0 bases and J by 0 bases; unmatched bases: 12. The CDR3 contains 20 residues. Germline CDR1 LGHNA, CDR2 YNFKEQ. CDR3 sequence: CASSQDMASGTITSYNEQFF. The CDR3 nucleotides are TGTGCCAGCAGCCAAGATATGGCTAGCGGGACCATTACCTCCTACAATGAGCAGTTCTTC.

This clonotype was counted ten times or more. This sequence joins TRBV2 and TRBJ1-2; D might be TRBD1 (5 bases). The germline gives CDR1 SNHLY, CDR2 FYNNEI. The CDR3 covers 16 residues. V lost 7 bases to trimming and J lost 1 base, with 19 bases between them. In DNA, the CDR3 is TGTGCCAGCATGCTTGCTTCGGGACGGAGTAACTATGGCTACACCTTC. This translates into CASMLASGRSNYGYTF.

This clonotype occurred many times. The CDR3 reads CASATDRDRNTGELFF. The CDR3 region has the DNA TGTGCCAGCGCTACGGACCGGGATAGGAACACCGGGGAGCTGTTTTTT. The V call is TRBV18, the J call TRBJ2-2, with D possibly being TRBD2 (5 bases). V dropped 8 bases and J dropped 1 base, with 17 bases sitting between them. The length of the CDR3 is 16 residues. CDR1 and CDR2 (germline): KGHSH, LQKENI.

The chain links TRBV19 to TRBJ1-4; 8 nucleotides agree with TRBD1. The CDR3 extends over 15 amino acids. The J segment lost 4 bases and the V segment lost 5 bases, leaving 6 bases of the junction unmatched. Germline CDR1 LNHDA, CDR2 SQIVND (reference sequence). The CDR3 region has the DNA TGTGCCAGTAGTTCGCAGGGGGCTGATAATGAAAAACTGTTTTTT. Its translation is CASSSQGADNEKLFF.

This clonotype has a count of ten or more. The rearrangement uses TRBV2 and TRBJ1-5; 7 bases align to TRBD1. Germline trimming cut 6 bases from V and 3 bases from J; bases unmatched to any gene: 8. The CDR3 consists of 15 residues. CDR1 is SNHLY, CDR2 FYNNEI, per germline. In DNA, the CDR3 is TGTGCCAGCAGAGAGGAGACAGGGCCCAATCAGCCCCAGCATTTT. Protein: CASREETGPNQPQHF.

At least ten counts were recorded for this clonotype. V gene TRBV5-1 combines with J gene TRBJ2-5, with D tentatively TRBD1 or TRBD2 (7 bases each). The V and J ends lost 4 bases and 2 bases respectively, with 18 bases between them. The CDR3 is 16 residues long. Germline assignment: CDR1 SGHRS and CDR2 YFSETQ. In nucleotides, the CDR3 is TGCGCCAGCAGCGGTCGCCGACAGGGACTACAAGAGACCCAGTACTTC. Encoded protein: CASSGRRQGLQETQYF.

A note on this clonotype: The DNA is left out, because the CDR3 cannot be placed on it with certainty; the CDR3 is given as TCRdb lists it. The rearrangement uses TRBV7-6 and TRBJ2-7; TRBD1 is the table's D call and was not checked against the DNA. The CDR3 spans 21 residues, counting both ends. The V gene's germline CDR1 is SGHVS and CDR2 FNYEAQ. The CDR3 region is CASSFYICSALTRGPWDEQYF.

This clonotype came up many times. The chain has TRBV27 and TRBJ2-7; 8 nucleotides align to TRBD2. The germline gives CDR1 MNHEY, CDR2 SMNVEV (reference sequence). The CDR3 loop spans 16 amino acids. Losses at the gene ends were 0 bases for V and 3 bases for J; bases not matched to a gene: 7. The CDR3 sequence is CASSLSPSGSLYEQYF. DNA for the CDR3: TGTGCCAGCAGTTTATCTCCCAGCGGGAGCCTCTACGAGCAGTACTTC.

This clonotype was counted at least ten times. The gene calls are TRBV3-1 and TRBJ1-1; D remains ambiguous. CDR3 length equals 13 residues. Between the trimmed V and J ends, which lost 5 bases and 0 bases, there was a span of 7 bases. Germline CDR1 LGHDT, CDR2 YNNKEL (reference sequence). CDR3 loop: CASSDTLNTEAFF. Written as DNA, the CDR3 is TGTGCCAGCAGCGACACCTTGAACACTGAAGCTTTCTTT.

With respect to this clonotype: A read error may account for a junction end that differs from germline. This chain links TRBV20-1 with TRBJ2-5; no clear D gene. CDR3 size: 11 residues. The germline CDR1 and CDR2 sequences are DFQATT and SNEGSKA (reference sequence). The DNA for the CDR3 is TGCAGTGCCTCGCCGCGAGAGGCCCAGTACTTC. Residues: CSASPREAQYF.

This clonotype was observed many times. This chain's CDR3 is CASSLALLAGGGGETQYF. Written as DNA, the CDR3 is TGTGCCAGCAGCTTAGCTCTCCTAGCGGGAGGGGGAGGAGAGACCCAGTACTTC. This chain links TRBV7-2 with TRBJ2-5, with 12 bases that match TRBD2. From germline, CDR1 is SGHTA and CDR2 FQGNSA. V lost 0 bases and J lost 4; bases outside the gene matches: 9. The CDR3 extends over 18 amino acids.

Details on this clonotype: This may be a read error, as it is one base from a much larger clone. This rearrangement joins TRBV15 to TRBJ1-1; TRBD1 might be the D (5 bases). The CDR3 loop spans 14 amino acids. Germline assignment: CDR1 LNHNV and CDR2 YYDKDF (reference sequence). Deletions cut 4 bases from V and 5 bases from J, with 14 bases between. The CDR3 region has the DNA TGTGCCACCAGCAAAGAGGCCGCAGGGACTGAAGCTTTCTTT. Its translation: CATSKEAAGTEAFF.

This clonotype showed up many times. The CDR3 coding sequence is TGTGCCAGCAGTCCCCTTTTGCAGACGATCTCCTACGAGCAGTACTTC. It yields the protein CASSPLLQTISYEQYF. This sequence joins TRBV6-1 and TRBJ2-7; D call uncertain. Trimming stripped 5 bases from V and 0 bases from J, with 17 bases between. The germline V gene has CDR1 MNHNS and CDR2 SASEGT. The CDR3 runs 16 residues.

The gene calls are TRBV7-9 and TRBJ2-5; weak D call: TRBD2 (6 bases). The ends were cut back, 5 bases at V and 5 bases at J, with 9 bases in the middle. Germline-derived CDR1 and CDR2 are SEHNR and FQNEAQ (reference sequence). The CDR3 runs to 12 residues. The DNA for the CDR3 is TGTGCCAGCAGCGGGACTTGGGAGACCCAGTACTTC. As protein: CASSGTWETQYF.

Only a few counts were recorded for this clonotype. This chain uses TRBV27 with TRBJ2-3; 9 bases are shared with TRBD2. Trimming removed 3 bases from V and 3 bases from J; junction bases left unmatched: 7. CDR1 MNHEY and CDR2 SMNVEV come from the germline V gene (reference sequence). The CDR3 spans 16 residues. Written as DNA, the CDR3 is TGTGCCAGCAGTTTGCGCGGGACTAGCAGGACAGATACGCAGTATTTT. This sequence encodes CASSLRGTSRTDTQYF.

Many counts were recorded for this clonotype. The V call is TRBV6-1, the J call TRBJ2-5; 9 bases fit TRBD1. CDR1 and CDR2 from the germline V gene are MNHNS and SASEGT. The V segment lost 6 bases and the J segment 7 bases; nucleotides outside the gene matches: 12. CDR3 length equals 15 residues. CDR3 in DNA: TGTGCCAGCAGAATTCGGACAGGGGTGGAAGGGACCCAGTACTTC. Translating it yields CASRIRTGVEGTQYF.

There are many counts of this clonotype. This chain uses TRBV28 with TRBJ2-7; tentative D call: TRBD2 (5 bases). The germline V gene has CDR1 MDHEN and CDR2 SYDVKM. V was clipped by 2 bases and J by 6 bases, with 11 bases between them. CDR3 length: 13 residues. The CDR3 loop reads CASSLMRVIEQYF. CDR3 nucleotides: TGTGCCAGCAGTTTAATGAGGGTGATCGAGCAGTACTTC.

This clonotype was counted at least ten times. The V gene is TRBV10-3, the J gene TRBJ1-1; D uncertain. The CDR3 is 14 residues long. From germline, CDR1 is ENHRY and CDR2 SYGVKD. The ends were cut back, 2 bases at V and 0 bases at J, with 7 bases in the middle. The CDR3, as DNA: TGTGCCATCAGTGAGCCAGCCATGAACACTGAAGCTTTCTTT. This encodes CAISEPAMNTEAFF.

This clonotype was seen many times. This sequence joins TRBV20-1 and TRBJ1-1; no clear D gene. Germline assignment: CDR1 DFQATT and CDR2 SNEGSKA (reference sequence). The V and J ends lost 0 bases and 2 bases respectively, with 7 bases between them. The length of the CDR3 is 13 residues. The CDR3 DNA reads as TGCAGTGCTAGAGATGTGGCTAACACTGAAGCTTTCTTT. This gives the protein CSARDVANTEAFF.

Many counts were recorded for this clonotype. The junction departs from germline at one end; a sequencing error may be responsible. This sequence joins TRBV28 and TRBJ1-2, with no clear D. Germline V lookup: CDR1 MDHEN, CDR2 SYDVKM. The CDR3 has 14 amino acids. The CDR3 sequence is CASSSRKTVKISSF. For the CDR3, the DNA is TGTGCCAGCAGTTCGCGGAAGACGGTTAAAATTTCTTCCTTC.

This clonotype was seen at least ten times. This chain joins TRBV3-2 and TRBJ2-1; the D call TRBD2 from the table was never checked on the DNA. TRBV3-2 is given as a pseudogene. The CDR3 length is 15 residues. The CDR3 nucleotides are TGTGCCAGCAGCCAAGTTCTAGCGGGAGTTCGTGAGCAGTTCTTC. Encoded protein: CASSQVLAGVREQFF.

This clonotype was observed at least ten times. The chain joins TRBV28 to TRBJ1-4; D not certain. Trimming took 6 bases from V and 8 from J, leaving 10 bases between them. The CDR3 spans 12 residues. Germline V gives CDR1 MDHEN, CDR2 SYDVKM. In DNA form, the CDR3 reads TGTGCCAGCAGGCTAGGACGCGAAAAACTGTTTTTT. Amino acids: CASRLGREKLFF.

This clonotype was seen at least ten times. V usage is TRBV28 and J usage is TRBJ2-1; the D gene is possibly TRBD2 (5 bases). Germline CDR1 reads MDHEN; CDR2 reads SYDVKM. Between the trimmed V and J ends, which lost 3 bases and 8 bases, there was a span of 11 bases. This CDR3 spans 13 amino acids. DNA of the CDR3: TGTGCCAGCAGTTTTAATGAGGGAGATGAGCAGTTCTTC. Protein sequence: CASSFNEGDEQFF.